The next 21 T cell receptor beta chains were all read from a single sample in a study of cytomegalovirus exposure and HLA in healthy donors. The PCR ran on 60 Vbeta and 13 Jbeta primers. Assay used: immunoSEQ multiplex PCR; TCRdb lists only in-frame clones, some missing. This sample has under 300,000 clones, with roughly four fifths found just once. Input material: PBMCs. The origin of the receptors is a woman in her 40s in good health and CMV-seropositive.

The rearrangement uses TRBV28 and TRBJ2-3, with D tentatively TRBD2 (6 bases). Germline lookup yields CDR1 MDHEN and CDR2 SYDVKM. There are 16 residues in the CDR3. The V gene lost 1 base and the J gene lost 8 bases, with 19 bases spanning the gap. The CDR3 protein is CASSLYREPAWGTQYF. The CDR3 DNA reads TGTGCCAGCAGTTTATATCGGGAGCCGGCATGGGGTACGCAGTATTTT.

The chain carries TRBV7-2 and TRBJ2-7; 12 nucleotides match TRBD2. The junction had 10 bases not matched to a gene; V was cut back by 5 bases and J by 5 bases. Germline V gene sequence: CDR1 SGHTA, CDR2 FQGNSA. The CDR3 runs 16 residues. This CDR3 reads CASSTRTSGNLNEQYF. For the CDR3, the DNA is TGTGCCAGCAGCACTAGGACTAGCGGGAATCTTAACGAGCAGTACTTC.

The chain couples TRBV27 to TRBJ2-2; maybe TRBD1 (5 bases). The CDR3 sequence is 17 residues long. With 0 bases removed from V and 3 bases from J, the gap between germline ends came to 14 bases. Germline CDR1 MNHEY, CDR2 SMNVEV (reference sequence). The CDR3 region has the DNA TGTGCCAGCAGTTTATCGATGGGGCGCCGGGACACCGGGGAGCTGTTTTTT. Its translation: CASSLSMGRRDTGELFF.

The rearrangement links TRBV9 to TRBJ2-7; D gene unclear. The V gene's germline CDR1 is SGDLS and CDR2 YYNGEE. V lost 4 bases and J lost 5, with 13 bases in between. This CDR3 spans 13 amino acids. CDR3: CASSTLGVDEQYF. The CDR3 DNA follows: TGTGCCAGCAGCACACTTGGAGTGGACGAGCAGTACTTC.

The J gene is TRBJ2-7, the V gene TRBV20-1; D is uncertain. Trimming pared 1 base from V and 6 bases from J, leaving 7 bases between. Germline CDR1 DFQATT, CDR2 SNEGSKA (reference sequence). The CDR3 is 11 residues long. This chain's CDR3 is CSARAGSEQYF. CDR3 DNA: TGCAGTGCTAGAGCCGGTTCCGAGCAGTACTTC.

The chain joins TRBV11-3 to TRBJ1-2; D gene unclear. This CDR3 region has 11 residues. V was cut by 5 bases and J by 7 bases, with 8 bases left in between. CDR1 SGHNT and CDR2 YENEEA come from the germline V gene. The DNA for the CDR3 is TGTGCCAGCAGCCCGGGTAGTGGCTACACCTTC. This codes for CASSPGSGYTF.

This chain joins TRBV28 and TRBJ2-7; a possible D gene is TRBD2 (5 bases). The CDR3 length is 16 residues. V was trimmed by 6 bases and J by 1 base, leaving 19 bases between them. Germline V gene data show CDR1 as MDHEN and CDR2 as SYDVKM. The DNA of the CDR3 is TGTGCCAGCAGCCCGAACCGGCAGCGGTATTCCTACGAGCAGTACTTC. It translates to CASSPNRQRYSYEQYF.

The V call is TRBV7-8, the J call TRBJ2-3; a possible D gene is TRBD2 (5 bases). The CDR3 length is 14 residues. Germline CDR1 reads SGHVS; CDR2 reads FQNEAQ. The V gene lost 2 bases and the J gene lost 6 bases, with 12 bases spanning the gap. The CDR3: CASSLLVGGDTQYF. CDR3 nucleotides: TGTGCCAGCAGCTTACTTGTGGGCGGGGATACGCAGTATTTT.

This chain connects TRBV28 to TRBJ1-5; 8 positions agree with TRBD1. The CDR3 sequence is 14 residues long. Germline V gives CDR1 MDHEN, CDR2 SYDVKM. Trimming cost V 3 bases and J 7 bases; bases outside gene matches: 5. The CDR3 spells CASSFGQGVQPQHF. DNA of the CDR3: TGTGCCAGCAGTTTCGGACAGGGCGTCCAGCCCCAGCATTTT.

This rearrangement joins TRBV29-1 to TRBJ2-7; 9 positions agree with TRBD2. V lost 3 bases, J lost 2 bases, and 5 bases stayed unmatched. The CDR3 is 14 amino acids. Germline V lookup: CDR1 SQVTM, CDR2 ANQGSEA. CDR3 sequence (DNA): TGCAGCGTTGATGGTCTAGCGGGAACCTACGAGCAGTACTTC. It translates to CSVDGLAGTYEQYF.

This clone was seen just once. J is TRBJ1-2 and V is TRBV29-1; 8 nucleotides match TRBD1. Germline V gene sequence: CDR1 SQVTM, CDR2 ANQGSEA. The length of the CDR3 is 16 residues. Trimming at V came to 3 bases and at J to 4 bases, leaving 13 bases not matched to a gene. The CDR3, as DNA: TGCAGCGTTGATAATTTTCTTGGGCAGGGGGCCTATGGCTACACCTTC. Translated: CSVDNFLGQGAYGYTF.

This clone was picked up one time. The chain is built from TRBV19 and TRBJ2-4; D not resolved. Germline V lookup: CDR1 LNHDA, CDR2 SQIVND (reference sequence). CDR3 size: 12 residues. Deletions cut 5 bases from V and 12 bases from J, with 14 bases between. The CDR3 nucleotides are TGTGCCAGTAGTCCCGGCGGCGGCAGTCAGTACTTC. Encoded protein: CASSPGGGSQYF.

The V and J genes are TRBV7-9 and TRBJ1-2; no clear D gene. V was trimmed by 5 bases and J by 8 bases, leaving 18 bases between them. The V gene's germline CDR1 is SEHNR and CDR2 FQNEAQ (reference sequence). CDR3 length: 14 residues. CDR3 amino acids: CASSPPTGNGGYTF. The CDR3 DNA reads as TGTGCCAGCAGCCCACCGACCGGGAATGGAGGCTACACCTTC.

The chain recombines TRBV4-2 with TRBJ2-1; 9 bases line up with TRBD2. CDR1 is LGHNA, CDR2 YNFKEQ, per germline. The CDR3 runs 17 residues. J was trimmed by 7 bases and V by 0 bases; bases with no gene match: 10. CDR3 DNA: TGTGCCAGCAGCCAAGACGCAGCGGGAGGTGGAGGAAATGAGCAGTTCTTC. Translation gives CASSQDAAGGGGNEQFF.

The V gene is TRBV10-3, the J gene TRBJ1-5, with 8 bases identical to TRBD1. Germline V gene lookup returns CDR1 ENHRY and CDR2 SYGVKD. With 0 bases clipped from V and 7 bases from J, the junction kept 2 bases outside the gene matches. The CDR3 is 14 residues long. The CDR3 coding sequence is TGTGCCATCAGTGAGTCGACAGGGGAACAGCCCCAGCATTTT. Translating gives CAISESTGEQPQHF.

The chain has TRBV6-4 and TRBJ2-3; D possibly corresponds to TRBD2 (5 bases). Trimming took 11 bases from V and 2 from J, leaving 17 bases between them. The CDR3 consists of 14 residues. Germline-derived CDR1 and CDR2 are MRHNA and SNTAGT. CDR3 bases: TGTGCCCCCACGGGGTTGACCTTCACAGATACGCAGTATTTT. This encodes CAPTGLTFTDTQYF.

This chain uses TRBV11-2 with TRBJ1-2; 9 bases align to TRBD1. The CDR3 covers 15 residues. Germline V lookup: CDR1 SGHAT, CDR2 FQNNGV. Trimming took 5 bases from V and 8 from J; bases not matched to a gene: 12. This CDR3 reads CASSPRGTGLEGYTF. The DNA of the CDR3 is TGTGCCAGCAGCCCCCGGGGGACAGGGCTGGAGGGCTACACCTTC.

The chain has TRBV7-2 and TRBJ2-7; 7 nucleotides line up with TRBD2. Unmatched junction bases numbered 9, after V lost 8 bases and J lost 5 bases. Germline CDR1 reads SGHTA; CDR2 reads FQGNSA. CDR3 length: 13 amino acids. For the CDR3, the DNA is TGTGCCAGCTCCTCGGCGGGAGCCCACGAGCAGTACTTC. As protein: CASSSAGAHEQYF.

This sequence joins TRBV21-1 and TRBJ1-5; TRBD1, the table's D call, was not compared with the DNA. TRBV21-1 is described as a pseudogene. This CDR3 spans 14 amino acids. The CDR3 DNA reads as TGTGCCAGCAGCAAAGGCCAGGGGGCACAGCCCCAGCATTTT. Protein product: CASSKGQGAQPQHF.

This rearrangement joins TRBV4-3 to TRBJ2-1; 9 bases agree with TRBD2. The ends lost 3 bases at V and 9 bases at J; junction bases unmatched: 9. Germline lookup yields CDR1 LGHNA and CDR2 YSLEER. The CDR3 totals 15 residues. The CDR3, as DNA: TGCGCCAGCAGCCAGGGAGGCGGGAGGGCCTTTGAGCAGTTCTTC. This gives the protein CASSQGGGRAFEQFF.

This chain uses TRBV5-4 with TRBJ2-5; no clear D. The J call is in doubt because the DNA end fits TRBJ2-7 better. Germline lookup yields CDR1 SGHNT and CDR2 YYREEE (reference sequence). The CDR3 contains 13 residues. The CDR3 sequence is CASSLHRAYEQYF. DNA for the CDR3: TGTGCCAGCAGCTTGCACAGAGCCTACGAGCAGTACTTC.